This entry features one TCR beta chain sequence. This record belongs to a study of blood T cell repertoires in COVID-19. Repertoires were generated with immunoSEQ multiplex PCR, while TCRdb's copy carries only in-frame clones and drops some. The table lists roughly 120,000 clones, roughly 86% of them singletons. The TCR was taken from a human donor in a cohort sampled during active COVID-19. Sequencing was done on a sample of peripheral blood.

For the CDR3, the DNA is TGTGCCAGCTCACCACCAGCCCTACCAGGGGAGACCCAGTACTTC. As protein: CASSPPALPGETQYF. V usage is TRBV18 and J usage is TRBJ2-5; D might be TRBD1 (5 bases). V was pared by 0 bases and J by 5 bases, with 13 bases between. This CDR3 comprises 15 residues. Germline assignment: CDR1 KGHSH and CDR2 LQKENI. Full variable domain (rest looked up from reference TRBV18 and TRBJ2-5): NAGVMQNPRHLVRRRGQEARLRCSPMKGHSHVYWYRQLPEEGLKFMVYLQKENIIDESGMPKERFSAEFPKEGPSILRIQQVVRGDSAAYFCASSPPALPGETQYFGPGTRLLVL.